This T cell receptor (beta chain) comes out of a study of neoadjuvant nivolumab and ipilimumab in lung cancer. Study-wide results and caveats: Only a single major-pathologic-response sample was available for clonality analysis.

Comment on this clone: Antigen: not known.

The method was immunoSEQ multiplex PCR; TCRdb's version includes in-frame clones alone and lacks a portion of them. The repertoire holds some 31,000 clones, with 92% as singletons. V gave up 3 bases and J gave up 4 bases, with 11 bases separating them. The length of the CDR3 is 14 residues. The germline V gene encodes CDR1 MNHNS and CDR2 SASEGT. This sequence originates from an adult with non-small cell lung cancer. Source: peripheral blood, taken after neoadjuvant nivolumab, alone or with ipilimumab, at or shortly before surgery. This chain joins TRBV6-1 and TRBJ2-3; perhaps TRBD2 as D (6 bases). DNA for the CDR3: TGTGCCAGCAGTGATCTCGGGAGTGCAGATACGCAGTATTTT. This translates into CASSDLGSADTQYF.